The present entry profiles one T cell receptor beta chain with its context. The antigen remains undetermined. This entry is derived from a study of cytomegalovirus exposure and HLA in healthy donors. Study observations and caveats: Listed as cytomegalovirus-associated were 164 TCR beta chains. Clusters of TCRs from the first cohort tended to co-occur in the 120 validation repertoires (as a later analysis found). High sensitivity and specificity were reportedly achieved when the classifier diagnosed cytomegalovirus status.

Some clones are missing from TCRdb's copy, which holds only in-frame ones; the method was immunoSEQ multiplex PCR. The sample records 200,000 to 250,000 clones, over 65% being singletons. This CDR3 is 11 amino acids long. Looked up from germline, CDR1 is SNHLY and CDR2 is FYNNEI. The V and J ends lost 4 bases and 5 bases respectively, with 5 bases between them. Source material: PBMCs. This TCR was recovered from a woman aged 18-29 years in good health and CMV-seronegative. The chain is built from TRBV2 and TRBJ1-1; D not resolved. CDR3 DNA sequence: TGTGCCAGCAGTGTTGGTACTGAAGCTTTCTTT. Translating it yields CASSVGTEAFF.